This TCR beta chain was found in a study of cytomegalovirus exposure and HLA in healthy donors. Study observations and caveats: An analysis that came later showed most CMV-associated TCR beta chains appearing HLA-restricted. Beyond CMV serostatus, there was no information to go on about immune exposure. TCR beta V segments were, for the most part, productive about 87% or about 30% of the time in an earlier analysis.

Comment on this clone: Its antigen is currently unknown.

Primers: 60 Vbeta forward and 13 Jbeta reverse. TCRdb's table, derived via immunoSEQ multiplex PCR, lists solely in-frame clones and lacks some. The repertoire consists of 150,000 to 200,000 clones, with about 75% occurring once and the leading ten covering approximately 2%. Among the donors, all were healthy bone marrow donors. The V segment lost 5 bases and the J segment 5 bases; nucleotides outside the gene matches: 7. The CDR3 covers 15 residues. Germline values: CDR1 SGHAT, CDR2 FQNNGV. Sequencing used PBMCs. The V call is TRBV11-2, the J call TRBJ2-7; TRBD2 agrees at 12 bases. This receptor was obtained from a female donor in good health and CMV-seronegative. CDR3 amino acids: CASSGSSGRANEQYF. CDR3 DNA sequence: TGTGCCAGCAGCGGATCTAGCGGGAGGGCCAACGAGCAGTACTTC.